This TCR beta chain was captured in a study of T cell responses to AZD1222 COVID-19 vaccine. TCRdb's table, derived via immunoSEQ multiplex PCR, lists solely in-frame clones and lacks some. The sample lists 150,000 or so clones; approximately 90% were seen once. Trimming removed 0 bases from V and 6 bases from J; junction bases left unmatched: 8. The CDR3 runs to 16 residues. This TCR was recovered from an adult in good health. The sample in question was peripheral blood, obtained on day 0 of AZD1222 vaccination. The V call is TRBV23-1, the J call TRBJ2-3, with TRBD2 matching 8 bases. TRBV23-1 is known as an ORF, though its function is uncertain. The CDR3 DNA is TGCGCCAGCAGTCAATCAGCCGAGGCTAGCGGGGATACGCAGTATTTT. Amino acids: CASSQSAEASGDTQYF.